This T cell receptor beta chain was recovered during a study of response to subunit inactivated influenza vaccine (dated by TCRdb to 2016 to 2019). About the study as a whole: Deep quantitative T cell receptor repertoire profiling was used in the study to track responses to a trivalent subunit inactivated influenza vaccine.

From the germline V gene, CDR1 is SGHTA and CDR2 is FQGNSA. The V end loses 5 bases and the J end loses 3 bases, and a stretch of 11 bases separates them. Spanning cysteine to phenylalanine, the CDR3 consists of 13 amino acids. Just the 39-base CDR3 DNA is kept, in frame starting at base 1. Overall results and qualifications from the work: According to the authors, only a limited number of new T cells may be recruited by each seasonal influenza vaccination.

For this clonotype: No antigen is known for it. No qualities accompany the bases; no much larger clone lies one base away.

Library preparation used RT-PCR. The sequencing machine was an Illumina HiSeq 2500. TCRdb reran the public reads through fastp at Q25 and MiXCR, keeping productive beta chains. Each entry merges the rows of one CDR3 protein and shows their most common DNA and genes. The sample contains more than 700,000 distinct CDR3 sequences, 21% of them found a single time. The top ten hold roughly 10% of the sample. This chain joins TRBV7-2 to TRBJ2-7; the D gene is possibly TRBD2, with 5 bases matching. The sequence derives from a middle-aged man who received an inactivated influenza vaccine. Donor details come from another sample of the same person, matched by shared clones. Sequenced material: PBMCs from blood, taken 5 days after vaccination. CDR3 sequence: CASSPQDYYEQYF. At the DNA level, the sequence is TGTGCCAGCAGCCCCCAAGACTACTACGAGCAGTACTTC.